The rows below give T cell receptor beta chains drawn from one sample of a study of human T cells and chemical hapten exposure. TCRdb reprocessed the 5' RACE reads via MiXCR and lists one record per CDR3 protein. The sample has tens of thousands of distinct CDR3 sequences; about 8.4% are singletons. The receptor set was obtained from a male donor in good health. CDR3s include the opening cysteine and the closing phenylalanine or tryptophan. A D gene is named only where the DNA matches it firmly. Not every row has a clone size; where given, it reads once, few, many or a size class.

cdr3_nt,cdr3_aa,v_call,d_call,clone_size,j_call
TGTGCTATACCCAAGAGTGGGGCCAACGTCCTGACTTTC,CAIPKSGANVLTF,TRBV25-1,-,-,TRBJ2-6
TGTGCCAGCAGTTGGACGTTGGAGAGGGAAAAACTGTTTTTT,CASSWTLEREKLFF,TRBV2,-,-,TRBJ1-4
TGTGCCACCAGCAGAGATAATAGAGGGGTGCAGCCCCAGCATTTT,CATSRDNRGVQPQHF,TRBV15,-,many,TRBJ1-5
TGCAGCGTTGTGGAAGGATCGAACACCGGGGAGCTGTTTTTT,CSVVEGSNTGELFF,TRBV29-1,-,-,TRBJ2-2
TGTGCCAGCAGTTTGGACAGGGGCGGAACAGATACGCAGTATTTT,CASSLDRGGTDTQYF,TRBV9,TRBD1,few,TRBJ2-3
TGTGCCAGCAGCTTAGTGGACCGGTCCTACGAGCAGTACTTC,CASSLVDRSYEQYF,TRBV7-8,-,few,TRBJ2-7
TGTGCCAGCAGCTTGGCCCTAGCGGAAGAGACCCAGTACTTC,CASSLALAEETQYF,TRBV5-4,TRBD2,many,TRBJ2-5
TGTGCCAGCAGCTTAATCCACACAGATACGCAGTATTTT,CASSLIHTDTQYF,TRBV7-9,-,many,TRBJ2-3
TGTGCCAGCAGCTTAACAGGACGTCTAGCGGGGGGGCTTGGTGAGCAGTTCTTC,CASSLTGRLAGGLGEQFF,TRBV7-8,TRBD2,many,TRBJ2-1
TGCAGCGTCAGAGGAGCCGGGACAGGGTTAACCTACGAGCAGTACTTC,CSVRGAGTGLTYEQYF,TRBV29-1,TRBD1,many,TRBJ2-7
TGTGCCAGCAGTGAAGCTCTAGGAGCGGTCTATGGCTACACCTTC,CASSEALGAVYGYTF,TRBV2,-,many,TRBJ1-2
TGCAGCGTTGAAGAGAAGGCTAGCAGGTACCAAGAGACCCAGTACTTC,CSVEEKASRYQETQYF,TRBV29-1,-,few,TRBJ2-5
TGTGCCAGCAGTTCAAGGACTAGCGGGGGGGAGTCCTGGTACGAGCAGTACTTC,CASSSRTSGGESWYEQYF,TRBV12-3/TRBV12-4,TRBD2,many,TRBJ2-7
TGTGCCAGCCCAGACAACAGGGCTGAAGCTTTCTTT,CASPDNRAEAFF,TRBV6-1,-,-,TRBJ1-1
TGTGCCAGCAGTTTATTAAGCGACGGGACAGGGTTTAATTCACCCCTCCACTTT,CASSLLSDGTGFNSPLHF,TRBV28,TRBD1,few,TRBJ1-6
TGTGCCAGCAGCTCTGGACCGTCGAACACTGAAGCTTTCTTT,CASSSGPSNTEAFF,TRBV7-1,-,-,TRBJ1-1
TGTGCCTGGAGTGGACTAGCGGGGGCCTTCCAAGAGACCCAGTACTTC,CAWSGLAGAFQETQYF,TRBV30,TRBD2,once,TRBJ2-5
TGTGCCACCCGGGACGGTTCAAACACTGAAGCTTTCTTT,CATRDGSNTEAFF,TRBV19,-,-,TRBJ1-1
TGTGCCAGCAGTCCAGGGACAGATACGCAGTATTTT,CASSPGTDTQYF,TRBV6-2/TRBV6-3,-,many,TRBJ2-3
TGCGCCAGCAGCCACGCGACAGGGATGTTAGATACGCAGTATTTT,CASSHATGMLDTQYF,TRBV4-3,TRBD1,many,TRBJ2-3
TGTGCCAGCAGCTTTAGGGCCTTCCGTTTCGCCGGGACAGACTACAATGAGCAGTTCTTC,CASSFRAFRFAGTDYNEQFF,TRBV7-8,TRBD1,-,TRBJ2-1
TGTGCCAGCCAGAACCCCTCCTACAATGAGCAGTTCTTC,CASQNPSYNEQFF,TRBV6-2/TRBV6-3,-,many,TRBJ2-1
TGCAGTGCCCTGGGGGGGCACAATCAGCCCCAGCATTTT,CSALGGHNQPQHF,TRBV20-1,-,few,TRBJ1-5
TGTGCCAGCAGCGACGACGGCCCGATCTACAATGAGCAGTTCTTC,CASSDDGPIYNEQFF,TRBV5-5,-,-,TRBJ2-1
TGTGCCATCAGTGAGAACAGCGGCCGTGGCTACACCTTC,CAISENSGRGYTF,TRBV10-3,-,-,TRBJ1-2
TGCAGTGCTTACGCGGGTCGCAGCCAAAGTCACATTCAGTACTTC,CSAYAGRSQSHIQYF,TRBV20-1,-,many,TRBJ2-4
TGCAGTGCTAGAGGGACTAGCGGGGGTCGCACAGATACGCAGTATTTT,CSARGTSGGRTDTQYF,TRBV20-1,TRBD2,many,TRBJ2-3
TGTGCCAGCAGTGAAAAGGCCGGGACAGGGGGCTACGAGCAGTACTTC,CASSEKAGTGGYEQYF,TRBV6-1,TRBD1,many,TRBJ2-7
TGCGCCAGCAGCCAATCTGAGGGCACTGAAGCTTTCTTT,CASSQSEGTEAFF,TRBV4-3,-,few,TRBJ1-1
TGCAGCGTTGCGCGCAGGGGATCGAACGAGCAGTACTTC,CSVARRGSNEQYF,TRBV29-1,-,-,TRBJ2-7
TGTGCCAGCAGTTTATCGTTGGGAACTGAAGCTTTCTTT,CASSLSLGTEAFF,TRBV27,-,many,TRBJ1-1
TGTGCCAGCAGTCGAGGAGAGGCAAACGATGAGCAGTTCTTC,CASSRGEANDEQFF,TRBV6-4,-,many,TRBJ2-1
TGCGCCAGCAGCTTGTCCGCAGTGGGGTTTACTGAAGCTTTCTTT,CASSLSAVGFTEAFF,TRBV5-1,-,-,TRBJ1-1
TGTGCCAGCAGTTTAGGAACGGGTCCACCCTCATGGGAGTACTTC,CASSLGTGPPSWEYF,TRBV28,-,few,TRBJ2-7
TGTGCCAGCAGCTTAGGGAACAGACTCCAAGAGACCCAGTACTTC,CASSLGNRLQETQYF,TRBV11-3,-,-,TRBJ2-5
TGTGCCAGCAGTTACTCGACAGGGGTAGAGACCCAGTACTTC,CASSYSTGVETQYF,TRBV6-5,TRBD1,-,TRBJ2-5
TGTGCCAGCAGGAGGGGACAGACCATGAACACTGAAGCTTTCTTT,CASRRGQTMNTEAFF,TRBV6-1,TRBD1,many,TRBJ1-1
TGTGCCAGCAGCCCGTTGCCAGGGGGCAGTCAGCCCCAGCATTTT,CASSPLPGGSQPQHF,TRBV7-2,TRBD1,many,TRBJ1-5
TGTGCCAGTAGATCCGGGACTAGCGGTGCCTACGAGCAGTACTTC,CASRSGTSGAYEQYF,TRBV19,TRBD2,few,TRBJ2-7
TGTGCCAGCAGTGGGCCGAGCGGGGGACAAGAGACCCAGTACTTC,CASSGPSGGQETQYF,TRBV2,TRBD2,many,TRBJ2-5
TGTGCCAGCAGTTCCGAACATAGCACAGATACGCAGTATTTT,CASSSEHSTDTQYF,TRBV6-2/TRBV6-3,-,-,TRBJ2-3
TGCAGTGCCACAGACAGGGAGGGATATAATTCACCCCTCCACTTT,CSATDREGYNSPLHF,TRBV20-1,TRBD1,few,TRBJ1-6
TGTGCCAGCAGTTTAGCGACGGGGGCTGAGCAGTTCTTC,CASSLATGAEQFF,TRBV12-3/TRBV12-4,-,many,TRBJ2-1
TGTGCCAGCAGCAGTCAGGGGGCGGATGAGCAGTTCTTC,CASSSQGADEQFF,TRBV21-1,-,few,TRBJ2-1
TGTGCCTGCAAGGGGGCGACTGAAGCTTTCTTT,CACKGATEAFF,TRBV6-5,TRBD1,few,TRBJ1-1
TGTGCCAGCAGCTCACAGGGGTACGAGCAGTACTTC,CASSSQGYEQYF,TRBV7-9,TRBD1,few,TRBJ2-7
TGTGCCAGCAGTTTAGCAGGGGAAAAACTGTTTTTT,CASSLAGEKLFF,TRBV12-3/TRBV12-4,-,few,TRBJ1-4
TGTGCCACCAGCAGAGGATCGGCAGGGACCTCTGGGGCCAACGTCCTGACTTTC,CATSRGSAGTSGANVLTF,TRBV15,-,few,TRBJ2-6
TGCAGCGTTGAACCAGGTCCCACAGATACGCAGTATTTT,CSVEPGPTDTQYF,TRBV29-1,-,-,TRBJ2-3
TGTGCCAGCAGGGAATCAGGGAGATACACTGAAGCTTTCTTT,CASRESGRYTEAFF,TRBV6-2/TRBV6-3,-,many,TRBJ1-1
TGTGCCAGCAGCTCCAGCCCGCAGGGGCTTGTCTTTTCACCCCTCCACTTT,CASSSSPQGLVFSPLHF,TRBV7-2,-,few,TRBJ1-6
TGCGCCAGCACCACGGACATGAACAATCAGCCCCAGCATTTT,CASTTDMNNQPQHF,TRBV10-2,-,-,TRBJ1-5
TGTGCCAGCAGCCCTGGGTTACTAGCGGGGGTCTCCTACAATGAGCAGTTCTTC,CASSPGLLAGVSYNEQFF,TRBV7-3,TRBD2,many,TRBJ2-1
TGTGCCAGCAGCCCCACACCCGGATGGGGGGCACGCAATCAGCCCCAGCATTTT,CASSPTPGWGARNQPQHF,TRBV6-5,-,few,TRBJ1-5